The 16 T cell receptor beta chains below all came from one sample that was sequenced in a study of low-dose radiotherapy and immunotherapy resistance in tumors. The time point denotes: before trial treatment. First-strand cDNA used TRAV- and TRBV-specific primers, covering alpha and beta chains. TCR amplification involved 20 PCR cycles with a constant-region primer and V-primer adapter. TCRdb re-derived calls from the reads in MiXCR, one entry per CDR3 protein. The sample lists 60,000 to 90,000 distinct CDR3 sequences, around 31% occurring once. The specimen comprised PBMCs, sampled before treatment. The receptors stem from a female donor with ovarian cancer.

This sequence joins TRBV29-1 and TRBJ1-2; 8 bases agree with TRBD1. The CDR3 sequence is 14 residues long. V lost 0 bases and J lost 4; bases outside the gene matches: 4. Per the germline V gene, CDR1 is SQVTM and CDR2 is ANQGSEA. The chain's CDR3 is CSVEDRGRVYGYTF. In DNA, the CDR3 is TGCAGCGTTGAAGACAGGGGGCGAGTCTATGGCTACACCTTC.

This clonotype occurred many times. The rearrangement links TRBV29-1 to TRBJ1-1, with no clear D. The CDR3 is 11 residues long. The V end lost 7 bases, the J end lost 6 bases, and 12 bases lay between the germline ends. CDR1 and CDR2 from the germline V gene are SQVTM and ANQGSEA. This chain's CDR3 is CSGNEVAEAFF. The DNA for the CDR3 is TGCAGCGGGAATGAGGTCGCTGAAGCTTTCTTT.

In its sample, this clonotype was seen a few times. A far larger clone is just one base off, so this is likely a read error. The V gene is TRBV10-3, the J gene TRBJ2-7, with 7 bases fitting TRBD1. The CDR3 has 14 amino acids. CDR1 and CDR2 from the germline V gene are ENHRY and SYGVKD. V dropped 10 bases and J dropped 7; count of bases not matched to a gene: 16. As DNA, the CDR3 is TGTGCCACCAGCAAGGTCGGGACAGACAATGAGCAGTACTTC. Residues: CATSKVGTDNEQYF.

This clonotype has only a few counts. This chain joins TRBV10-3 and TRBJ2-3, with TRBD2 identical over 12 bases. Germline V CDR1 and CDR2: ENHRY, SYGVKD. V lost 6 bases and J lost 4; bases outside the gene matches: 8. CDR3 length equals 16 residues. DNA for the CDR3: TGTGCCATCAGCCAGACTAGCGGGAGAATCCCAGATACGCAGTATTTT. It encodes CAISQTSGRIPDTQYF.

About this clonotype itself: It differs at one base from a far larger clone, so likely a read error. The rearrangement links TRBV12-3 or TRBV12-4 to TRBJ2-5; D ambiguous. Trimming cost V 6 bases and J 11 bases, with 25 bases left between them. The CDR3 runs 15 residues. The CDR3 nucleotides read TGTGCCAGCAGCCCACGAGTAAACTCCTACAATGAGCAGTACTTC. This gives the protein CASSPRVNSYNEQYF.

This clonotype has at least ten counts. One end of the junction does not line up with germline, which may come from a read error. This chain links TRBV5-1 with TRBJ2-2, with 10 bases identical to TRBD2. The CDR3 covers 15 residues. From germline, CDR1 is SGHRS and CDR2 YFSETQ. The CDR3 reads CASSLAGGNTGELFF. CDR3 sequence (DNA): TGTGCCAGCAGCTTAGCGGGGGGGAACACCGGGGAGCTGTTTTTT. Filled out from reference TRBV5-1 and TRBJ2-2, the complete variable domain reads KAGVTQTPRYLIKTRGQQVTLSCSPISGHRSVSWYQQTPGQGLQFLFEYFSETQRNKGNFPGRFSGRQFSNSRSEMNVSTLELGDSALYLCASSLAGGNTGELFFGEGSRLTVL.

About this clonotype itself: A far larger clone is just one base off, so this is likely a read error. This rearrangement joins TRBV6-1 to TRBJ1-1; D is possibly TRBD1 (5 bases). The V gene's germline CDR1 is MNHNS and CDR2 SASEGT. The CDR3 is 15 residues long. Written as DNA, the CDR3 is TGTGCCGGCAGCGGGACTCCTTTGGGTAACACTGAAGCTTTCTTT. Translating it yields CAGSGTPLGNTEAFF.

This clonotype was counted at least ten times. The V call is TRBV3-1, the J call TRBJ2-2; 7 bases map to TRBD2. Germline V CDR1 and CDR2: LGHDT, YNNKEL (reference sequence). The CDR3 extends over 15 amino acids. The V and J ends lost 1 base and 6 bases, in that order; junction bases with no gene match: 5. CDR3 region: CASSQVAGAPGELFF. Here the CDR3 DNA reads TGTGCCAGCAGCCAAGTAGCGGGTGCCCCCGGGGAGCTGTTTTTT.

This clonotype was counted at least ten times. The V and J genes are TRBV9 and TRBJ1-1, with D hard to call. The ends were cut back, 1 base at V and 1 base at J, with 11 bases in the middle. The CDR3 extends over 15 amino acids. Germline CDR1 reads SGDLS; CDR2 reads YYNGEE. The CDR3 reads CASSVNGLGNTEAFF. CDR3 bases: TGTGCCAGCAGCGTAAATGGTTTGGGGAACACTGAAGCTTTCTTT. Complete variable domain (other parts from reference TRBV9 and TRBJ1-1): DSGVTQTPKHLITATGQRVTLRCSPRSGDLSVYWYQQSLDQGLQFLIQYYNGEERAKGNILERFSAQQFPDLHSELNLSSLELGDSALYFCASSVNGLGNTEAFFGQGTRLTVV.

This clonotype was counted ten times or more. The chain has TRBV2 and TRBJ2-7; 7 bases line up with TRBD2. Germline V gene data show CDR1 as SNHLY and CDR2 as FYNNEI. V gave up 4 bases and J gave up 6 bases; unmatched junction bases: 12. This CDR3 region has 15 residues. CDR3 loop: CASSVGGSGLPEQYF. DNA for the CDR3: TGTGCCAGCAGTGTCGGGGGGAGCGGCCTTCCCGAGCAGTACTTC.

This clonotype was picked up many times. The chain carries TRBV20-1 and TRBJ2-4; D not certain. The CDR3 sequence is 13 residues long. Germline values: CDR1 DFQATT, CDR2 SNEGSKA (reference sequence). V was trimmed by 4 bases and J by 0 bases, leaving 7 bases between them. For the CDR3, the DNA is TGCAGTGCTACTCCTTCAGCCAAAAACATTCAGTACTTC. Its protein product is CSATPSAKNIQYF.

V gene TRBV20-1 combines with J gene TRBJ2-1; tentative D call: TRBD2 (7 bases). This CDR3 region has 15 residues. Trimming left V 5 bases short and J 0 bases short, with 14 bases between. CDR1 and CDR2 from the germline V gene are DFQATT and SNEGSKA (reference sequence). The CDR3 sequence is CSAPRGASSYNEQFF. CDR3 DNA sequence: TGCAGTGCTCCCCGGGGGGCCAGCTCCTACAATGAGCAGTTCTTC.

In this sample, this clonotype turned up many times. The chain combines TRBV6-2 or TRBV6-3 with TRBJ2-7, with 8 bases identical to TRBD1. This CDR3 contains 15 residues. Germline trimming cut 5 bases from V and 2 bases from J; bases unmatched to any gene: 8. CDR1 is MNHEY, CDR2 SVGEGT, per germline. CDR3 loop: CASSRTGRITYEQYF. The CDR3 DNA follows: TGTGCCAGCAGTAGGACAGGGAGGATCACCTACGAGCAGTACTTC.

This chain joins TRBV6-2 or TRBV6-3 and TRBJ2-1; 7 positions match TRBD1. The CDR3 loop spans 15 amino acids. Germline V gene sequence: CDR1 MNHEY, CDR2 SVGEGT. Trimming at V came to 6 bases and at J to 0 bases, leaving 5 bases not matched to a gene. CDR3 in amino acids: CASSPQGSSYNEQFF. CDR3 DNA sequence: TGTGCCAGCAGCCCACAGGGGAGCTCCTACAATGAGCAGTTCTTC.

This chain joins TRBV6-2 or TRBV6-3 and TRBJ2-1, with 11 bases identical to TRBD2. Germline V gives CDR1 MNHEY, CDR2 SVGEGT. After removal of 6 bases from V and 8 bases from J, the junction contained 9 bases not matched to a gene. This CDR3 is built from 15 residues. The CDR3 is CASRARLAGLDEQFF. As DNA, the CDR3 is TGTGCCAGCAGGGCGAGACTAGCGGGACTCGATGAGCAGTTCTTC.

This clonotype was seen repeatedly, ten times or more. This chain uses TRBV30 with TRBJ1-6, with 7 bases matching TRBD1. The CDR3 consists of 12 residues. Germline CDR1 GTSNPN, CDR2 SVGIG (reference sequence). J was trimmed by 11 bases and V by 7 bases; bases with no gene match: 8. CDR3 in amino acids: CAYHRGRTPLHF. Written as DNA, the CDR3 is TGTGCCTATCACAGGGGTAGGACACCCCTCCACTTT.